Shown below are 28 T cell receptor beta chains from a single sample sequenced in a study of CD8+ T cells in alopecia areata. After isolation, RNA underwent reverse transcription to generate cDNA as the sequencing template. The data were produced by immunoSEQ multiplex PCR, yet TCRdb's version contains in-frame clones alone and is incomplete. The data contain roughly 100,000 clones, 44% of them singletons. Treatment of the sample: oral pan-JAK inhibitor, 5-10 mg twice daily. Sequenced material: CD8+ T cells sorted from blood, taken at week 24, from a patient treated with tofacitinib. These receptors were collected from a human donor with alopecia areata.

The chain couples TRBV5-1 to TRBJ2-1, with TRBD1 identical over 7 bases. CDR3 size: 16 residues. In germline, CDR1 is SGHRS, CDR2 YFSETQ. Trimming removed 5 bases from V and 0 bases from J; junction bases left unmatched: 8. This chain's CDR3 is CASSLWDRASYNEQFF. For the CDR3, the DNA is TGCGCCAGCAGTCTCTGGGACAGAGCCTCCTACAATGAGCAGTTCTTC.

This clone was detected only a few times. The CDR3 nucleotides are TGTGCCATCAGCCCGGGTGGGGGGACAGAGCACTACGAGCAGTACTTC. Its protein product is CAISPGGGTEHYEQYF. This chain connects TRBV10-3 to TRBJ2-7, with D tentatively TRBD1 (7 bases). The germline CDR1 and CDR2 sequences are ENHRY and SYGVKD. The length of the CDR3 is 16 residues. V dropped 6 bases and J dropped 3 bases, with 21 bases sitting between them.

The count of this clone is one. The J gene is TRBJ2-7, the V gene TRBV9, with TRBD2 matching over 10 bases. V lost 4 bases, J lost 4 bases, and 5 bases stayed unmatched. In germline, CDR1 is SGDLS, CDR2 YYNGEE. The CDR3 runs 14 residues. In nucleotides, the CDR3 is TGTGCCAGCAGCCCAGGACTAGCGGATTACGAGCAGTACTTC. As protein: CASSPGLADYEQYF. Variable domain in full (rest from reference TRBV9 and TRBJ2-7): DSGVTQTPKHLITATGQRVTLRCSPRSGDLSVYWYQQSLDQGLQFLIQYYNGEERAKGNILERFSAQQFPDLHSELNLSSLELGDSALYFCASSPGLADYEQYFGPGTRLTVT.

The J gene is TRBJ1-2, the V gene TRBV27; possible D gene TRBD1, 5 bases. V gave up 6 bases and J gave up 3 bases, with 11 bases separating them. Germline lookup yields CDR1 MNHEY and CDR2 SMNVEV (reference sequence). The CDR3 covers 13 residues. The chain's CDR3 is CASSRRGHYGYTF. CDR3 coding DNA: TGTGCCAGCAGCCGCCGGGGACACTATGGCTACACCTTC.

This clone was seen a handful of times. The chain carries TRBV2 and TRBJ2-7; 9 nucleotides align to TRBD1. Looked up from germline, CDR1 is SNHLY and CDR2 is FYNNEI. V lost 9 bases, J lost 5 bases, and 11 bases stayed unmatched. This CDR3 has 14 amino acids. The CDR3 reads CARSRDRVYDEQYF. CDR3 nucleotides: TGTGCCAGGTCCCGGGACAGGGTGTATGACGAGCAGTACTTC.

This CDR3 reads CAWSVGGSEQFF. DNA for the CDR3: TGTGCCTGGAGTGTAGGTGGGTCTGAGCAGTTCTTC. The chain joins TRBV30 to TRBJ2-1, with D unclear. CDR3 length: 12 residues. V shed 0 bases and J shed 9 bases, with 9 bases lying between them. CDR1 GTSNPN and CDR2 SVGIG come from the germline V gene (reference sequence).

V is TRBV29-1 and J is TRBJ2-7, with D possibly called TRBD1 or TRBD2 (5 bases each). The CDR3 is 14 amino acids. Trimming removed 5 bases at V and 3 bases at J, with 17 bases between. The germline V gene has CDR1 SQVTM and CDR2 ANQGSEA. As DNA, the CDR3 is TGCAGCGTTTTTCTAACCGGGACGGGCTACGAGCAGTACTTC. Protein sequence: CSVFLTGTGYEQYF.

This clone was seen a few times. This rearrangement joins TRBV29-1 to TRBJ1-2; 7 nucleotides line up with TRBD1. Losses at the gene ends were 4 bases for V and 3 bases for J; bases not matched to a gene: 5. The CDR3 length is 13 residues. CDR1 is SQVTM, CDR2 ANQGSEA, per germline. The CDR3 protein is CSVVPQGDYGYTF. The CDR3 DNA follows: TGCAGCGTTGTTCCCCAGGGGGACTATGGCTACACCTTC.

The chain carries TRBV7-9 and TRBJ2-7; 12 bases align to TRBD2. The V segment lost 4 bases and the J segment 2 bases; nucleotides outside the gene matches: 6. CDR3 length: 16 amino acids. Germline V gene lookup returns CDR1 SEHNR and CDR2 FQNEAQ (reference sequence). The CDR3 here is CASSSSLAGGPYEQYF. The CDR3 region has the DNA TGTGCCAGCAGCTCCTCCCTAGCGGGAGGGCCCTACGAGCAGTACTTC.

The rearrangement joins TRBV6-5 to TRBJ2-3, with 7 bases lining up with TRBD2. There are 13 residues in the CDR3. Trimming removed 6 bases from V and 3 bases from J; junction bases left unmatched: 3. Germline V lookup: CDR1 MNHEY, CDR2 SVGAGI. CDR3 residues: CASRGGVTDTQYF. The CDR3 DNA reads as TGTGCCAGCAGGGGAGGGGTGACAGATACGCAGTATTTT.

This clone is medium-sized by share. This chain joins TRBV4-1 and TRBJ2-1; D call uncertain. CDR1 and CDR2 from the germline V gene are MGHRA and YSYEKL. The V gene lost 0 bases and the J gene lost 0 bases, with 6 bases spanning the gap. The CDR3 is 15 amino acids. As DNA, the CDR3 is TGCGCCAGCAGCCAAGAACCCAGCTCCTACAATGAGCAGTTCTTC. Its protein product is CASSQEPSSYNEQFF.

The V and J genes are TRBV19 and TRBJ2-7; no firm D call. V was clipped by 10 bases and J by 3 bases, with 10 bases between them. Germline V lookup: CDR1 LNHDA, CDR2 SQIVND (reference sequence). The CDR3 runs to 11 residues. For the CDR3, the DNA is TGTGCCACCGCCCAGGACTACGAGCAGTACTTC. The encoded protein is CATAQDYEQYF.

The chain recombines TRBV30 with TRBJ1-1; D unclear. Between the trimmed V and J ends, which lost 0 bases and 1 base, there was a span of 6 bases. Germline V CDR1 and CDR2: GTSNPN, SVGIG (reference sequence). CDR3 size: 13 residues. CDR3 nucleotide sequence: TGTGCCTGGAGTGTAATTGGGAACACTGAAGCTTTCTTT. Amino acids: CAWSVIGNTEAFF.

The chain couples TRBV4-1 to TRBJ2-7; 8 bases match TRBD1. CDR3 length: 15 residues. Germline V gene sequence: CDR1 MGHRA, CDR2 YSYEKL. With 4 bases clipped from V and 4 bases from J, the junction kept 9 bases outside the gene matches. DNA for the CDR3: TGCGCCAGCAGCCTCGGACAGGGAGAGGGTTACGAGCAGTACTTC. Translating it yields CASSLGQGEGYEQYF.

The CDR3 spells CASSVTSGRAYNEQFF. In nucleotides, the CDR3 is TGTGCCAGCAGCGTCACTAGCGGGAGAGCTTACAATGAGCAGTTCTTC. The J gene is TRBJ2-1, the V gene TRBV7-9; the match to TRBD2 covers 11 bases. The junction had 7 bases not matched to a gene; V was cut back by 5 bases and J by 4 bases. The germline gives CDR1 SEHNR, CDR2 FQNEAQ (reference sequence). The CDR3 length is 16 residues.

The rearrangement uses TRBV7-9 and TRBJ2-5; the D gene could be TRBD1 or TRBD2 (5 bases each). The CDR3 runs to 13 residues. Germline CDR1 is SEHNR and CDR2 is FQNEAQ (reference sequence). Between the trimmed V and J ends, which lost 11 bases and 1 base, there was a span of 14 bases. CDR3 DNA: TGTGCCGGCGAGGGGTTGCGCCAAGAGACCCAGTACTTC. It encodes CAGEGLRQETQYF.

The rearrangement joins TRBV7-9 to TRBJ2-1, with 8 bases that match TRBD2. The germline V gene has CDR1 SEHNR and CDR2 FQNEAQ (reference sequence). The CDR3 extends over 17 amino acids. Trimming removed 0 bases from V and 5 bases from J; junction bases left unmatched: 9. The CDR3 bases are TGTGCCAGCAGCTTAGCAGCAAGCGGGAGTTTTGACAATGAGCAGTTCTTC. Its protein product is CASSLAASGSFDNEQFF.

The rearrangement joins TRBV2 to TRBJ2-2; 7 bases align to TRBD1. After removal of 11 bases from V and 1 base from J, the junction contained 10 bases not matched to a gene. The CDR3 has 15 residues. Germline CDR1 and CDR2: SNHLY and FYNNEI. The CDR3 here is CAGLSGTENTGELFF. In DNA form, the CDR3 reads TGTGCCGGGCTCTCGGGGACAGAGAACACCGGGGAGCTGTTTTTT.

This chain connects TRBV2 to TRBJ2-7, with 9 positions matching TRBD2. The V gene's germline CDR1 is SNHLY and CDR2 FYNNEI. This CDR3 region has 14 residues. Germline trimming cut 3 bases from V and 6 bases from J; bases unmatched to any gene: 6. CDR3 loop: CASSEAGGGSEQYF. The CDR3 DNA reads TGTGCCAGCAGTGAGGCGGGAGGGGGCTCCGAGCAGTACTTC.

The chain uses TRBV7-9 and TRBJ2-7; possibly TRBD1 for D (5 bases). This CDR3 region has 14 residues. The germline V gene has CDR1 SEHNR and CDR2 FQNEAQ (reference sequence). Trimming shortened V by 6 bases and J by 5 bases, and 17 bases separated the two germline ends. The CDR3 here is CASSYSGNPHEQYF. The CDR3 DNA is TGTGCCAGCAGTTATTCAGGGAATCCCCACGAGCAGTACTTC.

This chain connects TRBV27 to TRBJ2-1; unclear D gene. Per germline, CDR1 MNHEY and CDR2 SMNVEV (reference sequence). V was cut by 6 bases and J by 1 base, with 13 bases left in between. CDR3 size: 15 residues. The CDR3 nucleotides read TGTGCCAGCAGCGAAAGAGGATTTTCCTACAATGAGCAGTTCTTC. Protein sequence: CASSERGFSYNEQFF.

There are a few counts of this clone. The chain links TRBV5-6 to TRBJ2-1; 9 positions match TRBD2. CDR1 is SGHDT and CDR2 is YYEEEE in the germline V gene. V trimming: 4 bases; J trimming: 6 bases; junction bases outside the gene matches: 8. CDR3 size: 15 residues. The CDR3 spells CASSQPGLASNEQFF. Written as DNA, the CDR3 is TGTGCCAGCAGCCAACCGGGACTAGCTTCCAATGAGCAGTTCTTC.

This chain links TRBV29-1 with TRBJ2-1; 12 bases agree with TRBD2. Trimming cost V 3 bases and J 5 bases; bases outside gene matches: 2. The CDR3 has 14 amino acids. Germline V gene lookup returns CDR1 SQVTM and CDR2 ANQGSEA. The CDR3 DNA sequence: TGCAGCGTTGAGGGACTAGCGGGTAACAATGAGCAGTTCTTC. This encodes CSVEGLAGNNEQFF.

The chain recombines TRBV7-9 with TRBJ2-5; 7 nucleotides agree with TRBD1. Germline lookup yields CDR1 SEHNR and CDR2 FQNEAQ (reference sequence). V lost 2 bases, J lost 6 bases, and 6 bases stayed unmatched. The CDR3 is 14 amino acids. The CDR3 sequence is CASSLLDRAQTQYF. The CDR3 DNA is TGTGCCAGCAGCTTACTCGACAGGGCTCAGACCCAGTACTTC.

This rearrangement joins TRBV7-2 to TRBJ2-7; 8 nucleotides match TRBD1. The J segment lost 4 bases and the V segment lost 5 bases, leaving 10 bases of the junction unmatched. This CDR3 spans 15 amino acids. Germline V gives CDR1 SGHTA, CDR2 FQGNSA. The CDR3 loop reads CASSQTGTGIYEQYF. In DNA form, the CDR3 reads TGTGCCAGCAGCCAGACCGGGACAGGTATTTACGAGCAGTACTTC.

This clone turned up a few times. The chain employs TRBV29-1 and TRBJ2-1; TRBD2 agrees at 10 bases. V lost 2 bases, J lost 1 base, and 5 bases stayed unmatched. The germline V gene has CDR1 SQVTM and CDR2 ANQGSEA. The CDR3 runs to 16 residues. The chain's CDR3 is CSVEISGRRSYNEQFF. The CDR3 DNA reads TGCAGCGTTGAAATTAGCGGGAGGAGATCCTACAATGAGCAGTTCTTC.

The table lists this clone with a few counts. V gene TRBV5-1 combines with J gene TRBJ2-1; D remains ambiguous. Trimming pared 2 bases from V and 0 bases from J, leaving 9 bases between. Germline CDR1 is SGHRS and CDR2 is YFSETQ. The CDR3 spans 15 residues. The CDR3 DNA sequence: TGCGCCAGCAGCTTTATCTCTAGCTCCTACAATGAGCAGTTCTTC. Its translation is CASSFISSSYNEQFF.

The V gene is TRBV4-1, the J gene TRBJ2-5; D ambiguous. Germline V lookup: CDR1 MGHRA, CDR2 YSYEKL. V lost 1 base and J 5 bases, leaving 11 bases between the germline ends. This CDR3 has 14 residues. The CDR3 DNA follows: TGCGCCAGCAGCCAAGTCCCCGTCGAGGAGACCCAGTACTTC. This sequence encodes CASSQVPVEETQYF.